The sample holds one count of the clone carrying this TCR beta chain. What it binds is unknown. This entry belongs to a study of beta chain features in type 1 diabetes. Study-wide results and limits: In all four CD4+ subsets, TCRB CDR3 length was significantly, moderately reduced in type 1 diabetes. The cDNA sequencing approach could over-represent high-TCR-expressing cells.

Expressed TCRB transcripts got sequenced, as all isolated RNA was reverse transcribed. Roughly 3.6 million reads on average were seen across naive, central memory and regulatory T cell samples. TCRdb's copy holds only in-frame clones and misses some; the assay was immunoSEQ multiplex PCR. The table records roughly 38,000 clones, approximately 70% of them present only once. Trimming shortened V by 10 bases and J by 6 bases, and 19 bases separated the two germline ends. Germline V lookup: CDR1 LNHDA, CDR2 SQIVND (reference sequence). The CDR3 has 14 amino acids. The TCR originated in a young man with type 1 diabetes. Some clones in this sample may be carry-over from other donors' samples. The chain recombines TRBV19 with TRBJ1-3; possibly TRBD1 for D (5 bases). Sequencing was done on a sample of Tregs from blood. The CDR3 protein is CATRRGREENTIYF. Written as DNA, the CDR3 is TGTGCCACCCGAAGGGGTAGAGAAGAAAACACCATATATTTT.